Following are 25 T cell receptor beta chains from one sample sequenced in a study of post-analysis software for immune sequencing data. These receptors' antigens are unknown. Overall study findings and caveats: Among five TRBV segments more frequent in patients than controls were TRBV5-6, TRBV5-1 and TRBV20-1.

The TCR beta cDNA libraries contained unique molecular identifiers. MiXCR, applied by TCRdb to the PCR reads, yields one record per CDR3 protein. The sample includes hundreds of thousands of distinct CDR3 sequences, over 45% of them seen just once. Specimen: blood. These receptors were collected from a girl aged 2 to 9 with multiple sclerosis.

This clonotype was seen more than once but under ten times. J is TRBJ2-5 and V is TRBV21-1; the table's D call TRBD2 went unverified against the DNA. TRBV21-1 is a recognized pseudogene. This CDR3 is built from 16 residues. The CDR3 coding sequence is TGTGCCAGCAGCAAATCCCAGCTGGGGGCCCGGGAGACCCAGTACTTC. It specifies CASSKSQLGARETQYF.

This chain uses TRBV25-1 with TRBJ2-4; no clear D. The J call could be wrong; TRBJ2-7 is a better fit for the DNA end. CDR1 is MGHDK, CDR2 SYGVNS, per germline. This CDR3 spans 12 amino acids. The CDR3 bases are TGTGCCGGCTCAGACGTAGCCTACGAGCAGTACTTC. Translating it yields CAGSDVAYEQYF.

The chain carries TRBV6-4 and TRBJ1-2; TRBD1 agrees at 7 bases. CDR1 and CDR2 (germline): MRHNA, SNTAGT. Trimming took 0 bases from V and 8 from J; bases not matched to a gene: 9. This CDR3 has 15 residues. The CDR3 here is CASSDSGQEMQGYTF. The DNA for the CDR3 is TGTGCCAGCAGTGACTCTGGACAGGAGATGCAGGGCTACACCTTC.

The V and J genes are TRBV7-9 and TRBJ1-2; weak D call: TRBD1 (6 bases). The CDR3 totals 18 residues. Germline V gives CDR1 SEHNR, CDR2 FQNEAQ (reference sequence). V was shortened by 5 bases and J by 2 bases, with 24 bases between the two germline ends. The CDR3 region has the DNA TGTGCCAGCAGCGCTGGTGGGGGGGGCCACCCACCCAACTATGGCTACACCTTC. Its translation is CASSAGGGGHPPNYGYTF.

This clonotype occurred a few times. The gene calls are TRBV29-1 and TRBJ1-2; 9 bases match TRBD1. The CDR3 spans 13 residues. Germline CDR1 and CDR2: SQVTM and ANQGSEA. V dropped 4 bases and J dropped 8; count of bases not matched to a gene: 8. CDR3: CSVGYDRGTGYTF. CDR3 DNA: TGCAGCGTTGGATACGACAGGGGGACAGGCTACACCTTC. The full variable domain, rest sourced from reference TRBV29-1 and TRBJ1-2, is SAVISQKPSRDICQRGTSLTIQCQVDSQVTMMFWYRQQPGQSLTLIATANQGSEATYESGFVIDKFPISRPNLTFSTLTVSNMSPEDSSIYLCSVGYDRGTGYTFGSGTRLTVV.

This clonotype is a singleton in its sample. J is TRBJ1-1 and V is TRBV11-2; 8 bases agree with TRBD1. The CDR3 has 15 amino acids. Trimming cost V 4 bases and J 3 bases; bases outside gene matches: 7. CDR1 is SGHAT, CDR2 FQNNGV, per germline. CDR3 loop: CASSSPRGQDTEAFF. The CDR3 DNA reads TGTGCCAGCAGCTCCCCCAGGGGGCAGGACACTGAAGCTTTCTTT. Combining the CDR3 with reference TRBV11-2 and TRBJ1-1 gives the whole variable domain EAGVAQSPRYKIIEKRQSVAFWCNPISGHATLYWYQQILGQGPKLLIQFQNNGVVDDSQLPKDRFSAERLKGVDSTLKIQPAKLEDSAVYLCASSSPRGQDTEAFFGQGTRLTVV.

The table lists this clonotype with a few counts. The rearrangement uses TRBV7-8 and TRBJ2-1; 7 nucleotides align to TRBD1. The V gene's germline CDR1 is SGHVS and CDR2 FQNEAQ. Germline trimming cut 6 bases from V and 4 bases from J; bases unmatched to any gene: 3. The CDR3 extends over 13 amino acids. The CDR3 nucleotides are TGTGCCAGCAGTTCGGACAGGTACAATGAGCAGTTCTTC. It translates to CASSSDRYNEQFF.

A few counts support this clonotype. The rearrangement links TRBV7-2 to TRBJ2-2, with D unresolved. V gave up 1 base and J gave up 4 bases, with 1 base separating them. The germline V gene encodes CDR1 SGHTA and CDR2 FQGNSA. There are 12 residues in the CDR3. The DNA of the CDR3 is TGTGCCAGCAGCTTAGGCACCGGGGAGCTGTTTTTT. Protein product: CASSLGTGELFF.

The chain recombines TRBV28 with TRBJ2-7; tentative D call: TRBD2 (5 bases). CDR1 and CDR2 from the germline V gene are MDHEN and SYDVKM. Trimming took 6 bases from V and 5 from J, leaving 11 bases between them. This CDR3 contains 12 residues. CDR3 sequence: CASSRGRNEQYF. The DNA for the CDR3 is TGTGCCAGCAGCCGGGGTCGGAACGAGCAGTACTTC.

In its sample, this clonotype was seen a few times. The chain joins TRBV20-1 to TRBJ2-1; D gene ambiguous. The germline V and J ends were trimmed by 0 bases and 4 bases, with 16 bases remaining between them. The CDR3 loop spans 16 amino acids. Germline CDR1 reads DFQATT; CDR2 reads SNEGSKA (reference sequence). The CDR3 protein is CSARDLLSVSYNEQFF. The DNA for the CDR3 is TGCAGTGCTAGAGATTTACTGTCCGTTTCATACAATGAGCAGTTCTTC.

As regards this clonotype: The junction departs from germline at one end; a sequencing error may be responsible. The V and J genes are TRBV11-1 and TRBJ2-3, with 10 bases identical to TRBD2. Per germline, CDR1 SGHAT and CDR2 FQDESV (reference sequence). CDR3 length equals 16 residues. CDR3 protein: CASCFGASGSSDTHYF. Here the CDR3 DNA reads TGTGCCAGCTGCTTTGGGGCTAGCGGGAGCTCAGATACGCACTATTTT.

V and J are TRBV7-9 and TRBJ1-2, with 11 bases matching TRBD1. There are 14 residues in the CDR3. Germline trimming cut 5 bases from V and 8 bases from J; bases unmatched to any gene: 7. Looked up from germline, CDR1 is SEHNR and CDR2 is FQNEAQ (reference sequence). The DNA for the CDR3 is TGTGCCAGCAGCCCATTGGGACAGGGGGACGGCTACACCTTC. It codes for CASSPLGQGDGYTF.

This clonotype was picked up a small number of times. CDR3 nucleotide sequence: TGCAGTGCTAGGGGGACTACCCGAGCCCAGTACTTC. Amino acids: CSARGTTRAQYF. The V gene is TRBV20-1, the J gene TRBJ2-7; 7 bases map to TRBD2. This CDR3 region has 12 residues. The V segment lost 3 bases and the J segment 10 bases; nucleotides outside the gene matches: 9. Looked up from germline, CDR1 is DFQATT and CDR2 is SNEGSKA (reference sequence).

This chain joins TRBV25-1 and TRBJ2-4, with a weak D call TRBD1 (5 bases). Germline values: CDR1 MGHDK, CDR2 SYGVNS. This CDR3 is built from 15 residues. The V gene lost 6 bases and the J gene lost 0 bases, with 12 bases spanning the gap. CDR3 residues: CASRPVGLAKNIQYF. The CDR3 bases are TGTGCCAGCAGACCTGTGGGGCTAGCCAAAAACATTCAGTACTTC. Full variable domain (outside the CDR3, taken from reference TRBV25-1 and TRBJ2-4): EADIYQTPRYLVIGTGKKITLECSQTMGHDKMYWYQQDPGMELHLIHYSYGVNSTEKGDLSSESTVSRIRTEHFPLTLESARPSHTSQYLCASRPVGLAKNIQYFGAGTRLSVL.

This clonotype has just a few counts. The chain employs TRBV7-9 and TRBJ2-6; D not certain. The germline V and J ends were trimmed by 5 bases and 3 bases, with 14 bases remaining between them. Germline V gene sequence: CDR1 SEHNR, CDR2 FQNEAQ (reference sequence). The CDR3 has 16 amino acids. Here the CDR3 reads CASSPLVVVGANVLTF. The CDR3 nucleotides read TGTGCCAGCAGCCCCCTGGTCGTTGTTGGGGCCAACGTCCTGACTTTC.

The chain combines TRBV15 with TRBJ2-6; no reliable D call. CDR3 length equals 14 residues. V lost 6 bases, J lost 0 bases, and 6 bases lay in between. Germline V CDR1 and CDR2: LNHNV, YYDKDF (reference sequence). The CDR3 region is CATRGSSGANVLTF. DNA of the CDR3: TGTGCCACCAGGGGAAGCTCTGGGGCCAACGTCCTGACTTTC.

This clonotype was counted only a few times. The V gene is TRBV28, the J gene TRBJ2-1, with 7 bases matching TRBD2. CDR3 length equals 14 residues. Per the germline V gene, CDR1 is MDHEN and CDR2 is SYDVKM. The trim removed 2 bases at V and 9 bases at J, leaving 7 bases unmatched. In DNA, the CDR3 is TGTGCCAGCAGTTTAGGACTAGTAGTTGGTGAGCAGTTCTTC. Amino acid sequence: CASSLGLVVGEQFF.

There are a few counts of this clonotype. The chain has TRBV7-9 and TRBJ2-1; the D gene could be TRBD1 or TRBD2 (6 bases each). Germline V lookup: CDR1 SEHNR, CDR2 FQNEAQ (reference sequence). The CDR3 is 13 amino acids. Trimming took off 9 bases at V and 5 bases at J, with 14 bases between the two ends. The chain's CDR3 is CARTEGVDNEQFF. DNA of the CDR3: TGTGCCAGGACGGAGGGGGTGGACAATGAGCAGTTCTTC.

Turning to this clonotype: At one boundary the junction diverges from the germline segment, which might be a read error. This chain joins TRBV7-2 and TRBJ2-7; D possibly corresponds to TRBD1 (6 bases). This CDR3 is built from 15 residues. Germline values: CDR1 SGHTA, CDR2 FQGNSA. The CDR3: CASSLGTGSSYEQYF. CDR3 bases: TGTGCCAGCAGTTTAGGAACAGGGAGTAGTTACGAGCAGTACTTC.

V gene TRBV6-2 or TRBV6-3 combines with J gene TRBJ2-1; unclear D gene. The germline gives CDR1 MNHEY, CDR2 SVGEGT. Trimming removed 4 bases at V and 0 bases at J, with 16 bases between. The CDR3 totals 17 residues. In nucleotides, the CDR3 is TGTGCCAGCAGTTGTACCTGGGGTCCGAGCTCCTACAATGAGCAGTTCTTC. It translates to CASSCTWGPSSYNEQFF.

As for this clonotype: Compared with germline, one end of the junction differs, possibly owing to a read error. The CDR3 nucleotides are TGTGCCAGCCAACTGGGGGGAGGGAAGAAGAATGAACAGTTCTTC. As protein: CASQLGGGKKNEQFF. The gene calls are TRBV7-3 and TRBJ2-1; 7 bases match TRBD2. In germline, CDR1 is SGHTA, CDR2 FQGTGA. This CDR3 region has 15 residues.

The chain recombines TRBV7-2 with TRBJ2-4, with D uncertain. Judging by the DNA end, TRBJ2-5 fits better; the J call may be wrong. The CDR3 sequence is 14 residues long. Germline V gene data show CDR1 as SGHTA and CDR2 as FQGNSA. CDR3 residues: CASSLSDMQETQYF. The CDR3 DNA is TGTGCCAGCAGCTTATCCGACATGCAAGAGACCCAGTACTTC.

This clonotype came up a few times. The V and J genes are TRBV10-3 and TRBJ1-2, with 9 bases lining up with TRBD1. J gave up 6 bases and V 6 bases, and 14 bases lay outside the gene matches. CDR3 length equals 16 residues. Germline V gene data show CDR1 as ENHRY and CDR2 as SYGVKD. The CDR3 nucleotides are TGTGCCATCAGCTGCTGTGGGACAGGGCGAGGGGATGGCTACACCTTC. Translated, it gives CAISCCGTGRGDGYTF.

This rearrangement joins TRBV4-2 to TRBJ2-1, with 16 positions matching TRBD2. Germline-derived CDR1 and CDR2 are LGHNA and YNFKEQ. The length of the CDR3 is 17 residues. Unmatched junction bases numbered 7, after V lost 3 bases and J lost 8 bases. CDR3 in amino acids: CASSQPQGLAGGYEQFF. The CDR3 region has the DNA TGTGCCAGCAGCCAGCCGCAGGGACTAGCGGGGGGGTATGAGCAGTTCTTC.

This chain joins TRBV5-5 and TRBJ1-1; D call uncertain. This CDR3 is built from 14 residues. V lost 4 bases and J 0 bases, leaving 10 bases between the germline ends. The germline CDR1 and CDR2 sequences are SGHKS and YYEKEE (reference sequence). CDR3 nucleotide sequence: TGTGCCAGCAGCGTATGGGATTTGAACACTGAAGCTTTCTTT. Amino acids: CASSVWDLNTEAFF.